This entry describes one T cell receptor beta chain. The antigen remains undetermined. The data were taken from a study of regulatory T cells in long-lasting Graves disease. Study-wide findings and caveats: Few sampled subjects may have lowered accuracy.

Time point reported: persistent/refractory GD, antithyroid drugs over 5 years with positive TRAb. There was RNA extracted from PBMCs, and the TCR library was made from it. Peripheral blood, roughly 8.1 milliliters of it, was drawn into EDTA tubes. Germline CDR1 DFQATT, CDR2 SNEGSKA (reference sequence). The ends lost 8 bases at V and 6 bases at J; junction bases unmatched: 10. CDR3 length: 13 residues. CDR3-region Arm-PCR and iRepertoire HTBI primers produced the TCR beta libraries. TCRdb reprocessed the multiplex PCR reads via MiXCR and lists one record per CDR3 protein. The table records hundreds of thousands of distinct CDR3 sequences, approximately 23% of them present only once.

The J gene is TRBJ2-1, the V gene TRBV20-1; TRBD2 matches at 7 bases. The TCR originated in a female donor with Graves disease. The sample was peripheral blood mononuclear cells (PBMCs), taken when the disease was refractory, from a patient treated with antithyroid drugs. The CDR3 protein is CSTKREPFNEQFF. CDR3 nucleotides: TGCAGTACGAAGCGGGAACCCTTCAATGAGCAGTTCTTC.